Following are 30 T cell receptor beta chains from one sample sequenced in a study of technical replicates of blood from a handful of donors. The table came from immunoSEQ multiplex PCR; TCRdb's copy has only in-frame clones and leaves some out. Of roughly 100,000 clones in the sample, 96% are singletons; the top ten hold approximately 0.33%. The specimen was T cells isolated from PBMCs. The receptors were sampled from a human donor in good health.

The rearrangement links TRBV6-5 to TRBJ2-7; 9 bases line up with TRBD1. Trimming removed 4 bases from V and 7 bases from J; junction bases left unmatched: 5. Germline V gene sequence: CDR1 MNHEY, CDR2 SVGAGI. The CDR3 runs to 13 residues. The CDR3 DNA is TGTGCCAGCAGTTTGGGACAGGGTGGAGAGCAGTACTTC. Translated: CASSLGQGGEQYF.

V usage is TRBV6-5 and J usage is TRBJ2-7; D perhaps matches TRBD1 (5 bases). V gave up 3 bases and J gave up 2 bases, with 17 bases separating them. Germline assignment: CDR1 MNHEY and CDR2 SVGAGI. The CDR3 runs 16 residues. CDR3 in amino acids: CASSYRQGVSTYEQYF. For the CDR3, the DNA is TGTGCCAGCAGTTATAGGCAGGGCGTATCTACCTACGAGCAGTACTTC.

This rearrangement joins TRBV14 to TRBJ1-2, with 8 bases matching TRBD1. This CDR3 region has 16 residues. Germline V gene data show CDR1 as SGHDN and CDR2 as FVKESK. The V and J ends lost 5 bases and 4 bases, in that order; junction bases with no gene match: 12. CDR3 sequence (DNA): TGTGCCAGCAGCTGGACAGGGTTTACGGAAGGCTATGGCTACACCTTC. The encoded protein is CASSWTGFTEGYGYTF.

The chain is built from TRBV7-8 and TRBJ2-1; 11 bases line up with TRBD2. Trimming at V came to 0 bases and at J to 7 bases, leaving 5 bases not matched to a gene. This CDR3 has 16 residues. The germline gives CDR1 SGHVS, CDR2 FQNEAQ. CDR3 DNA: TGTGCCAGCAGCTTAGCCACTAGCGGGAGTAGAAATGAGCAGTTCTTC. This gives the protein CASSLATSGSRNEQFF.

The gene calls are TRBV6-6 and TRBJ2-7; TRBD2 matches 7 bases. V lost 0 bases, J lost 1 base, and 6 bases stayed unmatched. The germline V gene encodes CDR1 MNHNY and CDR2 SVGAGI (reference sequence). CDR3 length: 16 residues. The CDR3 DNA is TGTGCCAGCAGTTACTCCAGGCGGGAGATATCCTACGAGCAGTACTTC. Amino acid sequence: CASSYSRREISYEQYF.

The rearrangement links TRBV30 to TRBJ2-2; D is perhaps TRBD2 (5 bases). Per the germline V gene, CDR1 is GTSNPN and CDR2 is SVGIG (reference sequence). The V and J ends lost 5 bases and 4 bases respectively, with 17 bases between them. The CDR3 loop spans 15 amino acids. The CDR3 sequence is CAWHRLSEGTGELFF. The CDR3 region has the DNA TGTGCCTGGCACCGTCTAAGTGAGGGCACCGGGGAGCTGTTTTTT.

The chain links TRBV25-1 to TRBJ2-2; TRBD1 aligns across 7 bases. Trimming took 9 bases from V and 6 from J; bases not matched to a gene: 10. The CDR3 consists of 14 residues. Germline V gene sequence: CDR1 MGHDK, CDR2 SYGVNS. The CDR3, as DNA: TGTGCCAGTAACAGACAGGGTATGGCCGGGGAGCTGTTTTTT. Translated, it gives CASNRQGMAGELFF.

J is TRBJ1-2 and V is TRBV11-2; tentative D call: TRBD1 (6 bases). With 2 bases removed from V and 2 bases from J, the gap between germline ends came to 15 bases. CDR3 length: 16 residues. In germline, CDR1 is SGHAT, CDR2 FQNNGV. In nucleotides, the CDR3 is TGTGCCAGCAGCTTACGGGGGGCTCACCCCAACTATGGCTACACCTTC. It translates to CASSLRGAHPNYGYTF.

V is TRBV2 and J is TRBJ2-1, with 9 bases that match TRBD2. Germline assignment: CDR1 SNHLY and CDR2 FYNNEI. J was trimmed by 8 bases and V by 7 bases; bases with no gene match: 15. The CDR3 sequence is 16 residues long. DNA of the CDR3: TGTGCCAGCATCATTTCCAGAGCGGGAGGCGGCTATGAGCAGTTCTTC. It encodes CASIISRAGGGYEQFF. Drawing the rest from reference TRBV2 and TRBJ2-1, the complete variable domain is EPEVTQTPSHQVTQMGQEVILRCVPISNHLYFYWYRQILGQKVEFLVSFYNNEISEKSEIFDDQFSVERPDGSNFTLKIRSTKLEDSAMYFCASIISRAGGGYEQFFGPGTRLTVL.

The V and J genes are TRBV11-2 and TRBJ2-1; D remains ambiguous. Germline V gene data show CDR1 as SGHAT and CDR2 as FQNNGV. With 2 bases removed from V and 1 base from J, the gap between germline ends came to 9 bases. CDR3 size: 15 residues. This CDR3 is CASSLPRGSYNEQFF. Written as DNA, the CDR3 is TGTGCCAGCAGCTTACCGAGAGGATCCTACAATGAGCAGTTCTTC.

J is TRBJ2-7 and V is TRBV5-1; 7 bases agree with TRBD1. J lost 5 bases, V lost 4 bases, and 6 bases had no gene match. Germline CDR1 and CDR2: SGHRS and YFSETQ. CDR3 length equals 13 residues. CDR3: CASSGTEVNEQYF. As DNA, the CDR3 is TGCGCCAGCAGCGGGACAGAGGTCAACGAGCAGTACTTC.

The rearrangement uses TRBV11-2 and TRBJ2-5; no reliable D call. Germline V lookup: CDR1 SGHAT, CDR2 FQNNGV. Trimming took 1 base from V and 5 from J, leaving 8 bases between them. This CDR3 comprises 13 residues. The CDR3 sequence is CASSLVAWETQYF. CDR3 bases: TGTGCCAGCAGCTTAGTAGCCTGGGAGACCCAGTACTTC.

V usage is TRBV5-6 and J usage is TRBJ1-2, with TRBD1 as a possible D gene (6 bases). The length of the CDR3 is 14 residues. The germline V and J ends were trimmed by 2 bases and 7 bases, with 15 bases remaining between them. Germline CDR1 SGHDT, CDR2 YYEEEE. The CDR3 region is CASSLQGGEFGYTF. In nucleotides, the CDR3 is TGTGCCAGCAGCTTACAGGGTGGAGAATTTGGCTACACCTTC.

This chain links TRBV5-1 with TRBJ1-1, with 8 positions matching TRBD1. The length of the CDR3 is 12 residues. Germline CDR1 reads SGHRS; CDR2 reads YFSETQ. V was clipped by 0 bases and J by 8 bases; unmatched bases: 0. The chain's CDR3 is CASSLGTGEAFF. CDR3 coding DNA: TGCGCCAGCAGCTTGGGGACAGGGGAAGCTTTCTTT. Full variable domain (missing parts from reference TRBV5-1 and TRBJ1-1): KAGVTQTPRYLIKTRGQQVTLSCSPISGHRSVSWYQQTPGQGLQFLFEYFSETQRNKGNFPGRFSGRQFSNSRSEMNVSTLELGDSALYLCASSLGTGEAFFGQGTRLTVV.

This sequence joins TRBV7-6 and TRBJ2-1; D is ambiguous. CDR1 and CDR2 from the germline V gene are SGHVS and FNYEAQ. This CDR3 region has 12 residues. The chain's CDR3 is CASSADSNEQFF. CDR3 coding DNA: TGTGCGAGTAGTGCGGATTCCAATGAGCAGTTCTTC.

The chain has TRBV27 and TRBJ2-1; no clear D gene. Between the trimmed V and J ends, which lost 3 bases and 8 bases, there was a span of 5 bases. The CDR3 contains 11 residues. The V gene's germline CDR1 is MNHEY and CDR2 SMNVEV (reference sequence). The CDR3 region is CASSFSDEQFF. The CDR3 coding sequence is TGTGCCAGCAGTTTTTCGGATGAGCAGTTCTTC.

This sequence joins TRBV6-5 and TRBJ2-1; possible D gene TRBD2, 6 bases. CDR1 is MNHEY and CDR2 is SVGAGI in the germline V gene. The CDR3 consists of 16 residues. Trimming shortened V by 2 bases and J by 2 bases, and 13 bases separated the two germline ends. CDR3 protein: CASSYDPAGPYNEQFF. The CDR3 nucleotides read TGTGCCAGCAGTTACGACCCGGCGGGGCCCTACAATGAGCAGTTCTTC.

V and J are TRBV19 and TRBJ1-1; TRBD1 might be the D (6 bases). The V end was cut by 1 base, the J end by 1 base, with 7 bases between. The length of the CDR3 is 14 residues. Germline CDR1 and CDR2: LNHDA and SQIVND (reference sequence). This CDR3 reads CASSIVGQNTEAFF. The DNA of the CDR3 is TGTGCCAGTAGTATAGTGGGACAGAACACTGAAGCTTTCTTT.

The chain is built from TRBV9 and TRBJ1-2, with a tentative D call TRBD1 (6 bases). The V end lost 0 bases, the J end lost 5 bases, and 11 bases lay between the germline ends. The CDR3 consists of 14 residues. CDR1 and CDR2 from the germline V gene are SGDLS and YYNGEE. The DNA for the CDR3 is TGTGCCAGCAGCGTAGAGATGGGGGCTTATGGCTACACCTTC. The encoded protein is CASSVEMGAYGYTF.

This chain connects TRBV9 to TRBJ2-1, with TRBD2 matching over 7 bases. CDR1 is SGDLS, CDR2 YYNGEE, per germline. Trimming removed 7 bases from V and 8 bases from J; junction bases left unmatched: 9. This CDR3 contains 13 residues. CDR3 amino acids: CASGAGVSYEQFF. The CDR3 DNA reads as TGTGCCAGCGGGGCGGGAGTTAGCTATGAGCAGTTCTTC.

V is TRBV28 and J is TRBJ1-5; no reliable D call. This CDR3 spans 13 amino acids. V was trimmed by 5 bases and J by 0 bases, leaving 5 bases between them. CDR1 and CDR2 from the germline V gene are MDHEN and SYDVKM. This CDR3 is CASSRYSNQPQHF. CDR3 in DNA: TGTGCCAGCAGTCGGTATAGCAATCAGCCCCAGCATTTT.

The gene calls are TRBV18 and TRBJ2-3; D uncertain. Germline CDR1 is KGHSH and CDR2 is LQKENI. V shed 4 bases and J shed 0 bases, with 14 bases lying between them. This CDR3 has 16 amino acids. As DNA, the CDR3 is TGTGCCAGCTCACGGTCGGTGGGCCTTAGCACAGATACGCAGTATTTT. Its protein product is CASSRSVGLSTDTQYF.

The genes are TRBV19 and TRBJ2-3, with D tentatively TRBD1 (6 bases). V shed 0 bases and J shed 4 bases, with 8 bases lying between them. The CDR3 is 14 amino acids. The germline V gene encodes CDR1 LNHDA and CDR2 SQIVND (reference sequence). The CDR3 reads CASSIDTGPDTQYF. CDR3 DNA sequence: TGTGCCAGTAGTATAGATACAGGGCCAGATACGCAGTATTTT.

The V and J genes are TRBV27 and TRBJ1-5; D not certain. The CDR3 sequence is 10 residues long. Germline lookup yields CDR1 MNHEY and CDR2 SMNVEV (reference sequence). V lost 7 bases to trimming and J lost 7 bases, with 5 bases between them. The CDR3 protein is CASNIQPQHF. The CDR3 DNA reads TGTGCCAGCAATATCCAGCCCCAGCATTTT.

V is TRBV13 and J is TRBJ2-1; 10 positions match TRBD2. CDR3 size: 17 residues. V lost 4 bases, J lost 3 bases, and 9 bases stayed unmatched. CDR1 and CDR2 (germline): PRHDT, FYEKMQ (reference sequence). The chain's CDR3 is CASSSQLLAGYYNEQFF. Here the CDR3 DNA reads TGTGCCAGCAGCTCCCAACTACTAGCGGGATACTACAATGAGCAGTTCTTC. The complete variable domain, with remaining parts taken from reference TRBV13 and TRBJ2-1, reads AAGVIQSPRHLIKEKRETATLKCYPIPRHDTVYWYQQGPGQDPQFLISFYEKMQSDKGSIPDRFSAQQFSDYHSELNMSSLELGDSALYFCASSSQLLAGYYNEQFFGPGTRLTVL.

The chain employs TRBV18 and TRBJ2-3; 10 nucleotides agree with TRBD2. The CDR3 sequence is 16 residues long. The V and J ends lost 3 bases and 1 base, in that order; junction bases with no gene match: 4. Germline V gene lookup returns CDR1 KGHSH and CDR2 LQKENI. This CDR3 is CASSPSSGSGTDTQYF. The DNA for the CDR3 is TGTGCCAGCTCACCCTCTAGCGGGAGTGGCACAGATACGCAGTATTTT.

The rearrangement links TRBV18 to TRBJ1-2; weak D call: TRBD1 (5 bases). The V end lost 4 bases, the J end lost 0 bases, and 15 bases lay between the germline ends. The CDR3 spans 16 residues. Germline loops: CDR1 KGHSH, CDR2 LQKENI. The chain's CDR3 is CASSLGAIAANYGYTF. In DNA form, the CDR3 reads TGTGCCAGCTCACTAGGGGCCATCGCGGCTAACTATGGCTACACCTTC.

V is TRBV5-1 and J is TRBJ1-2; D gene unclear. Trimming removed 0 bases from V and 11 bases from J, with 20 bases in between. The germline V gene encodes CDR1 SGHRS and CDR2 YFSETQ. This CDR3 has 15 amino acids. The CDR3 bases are TGCGCCAGCAGCTTGGAATCGTTCGAGACTCCGAATTACACCTTC. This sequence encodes CASSLESFETPNYTF.

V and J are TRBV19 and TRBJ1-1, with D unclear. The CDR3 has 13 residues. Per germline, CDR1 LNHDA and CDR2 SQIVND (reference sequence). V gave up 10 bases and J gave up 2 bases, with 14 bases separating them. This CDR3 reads CATKLRLNTEAFF. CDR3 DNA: TGTGCCACAAAATTGCGACTAAACACTGAAGCTTTCTTT. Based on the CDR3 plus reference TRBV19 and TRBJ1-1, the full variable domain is DGGITQSPKYLFRKEGQNVTLSCEQNLNHDAMYWYRQDPGQGLRLIYYSQIVNDFQKGDIAEGYSVSREKKESFPLTVTSAQKNPTAFYLCATKLRLNTEAFFGQGTRLTVV.

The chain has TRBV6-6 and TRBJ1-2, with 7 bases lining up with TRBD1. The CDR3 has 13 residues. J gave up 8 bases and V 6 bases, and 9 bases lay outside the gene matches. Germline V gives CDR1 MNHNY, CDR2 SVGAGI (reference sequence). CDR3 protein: CASSEGQPGGYTF. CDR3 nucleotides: TGTGCCAGCAGCGAGGGACAGCCAGGAGGCTACACCTTC.